This TCR beta chain was recorded in a study of graft-versus-host responses after intestinal transplantation. On the study more broadly: Grafts were multivisceral, liver-intestinal, or isolated intestinal. Once they had received anti-thymocyte globulin induction, all recipients took tacrolimus and steroids for around 3 years. Overall study findings and caveats: Recipient marrow held GvH clones, some first seen in ileum or blood. Allografts from individuals with graft-donor T cell macrochimerism displayed high graft-versus-host to host-versus-graft clonal ratios.

The CDR3 has 15 amino acids. V lost 4 bases to trimming and J lost 3 bases, with 16 bases between them. Germline CDR1 reads LNHDA; CDR2 reads SQIVND (reference sequence). Notes on this clone: Its antigen remains unidentified.

Using immunoSEQ multiplex PCR, the repertoire was profiled, and TCRdb retains in-frame clones only, with some absent. This sample has around 92,000 clones, with roughly 86% found just once. The V gene is TRBV19, the J gene TRBJ2-7; D is uncertain. The receptor's source is a human patient who received an intestinal transplant, so some T cells may come from the graft donor. The sample here was PBMCs, taken 255 days after intestinal transplant. The CDR3 loop reads CASSNSFGSIYEQYV. Here the CDR3 DNA reads TGTGCCAGTAGTAATTCGTTTGGTTCGATCTACGAGCAGTACGTC.